The sequence of this TCR beta chain was determined in a study of neurological immune-mediated disorders. Regarding the study as a whole: TCR clonal expansion peaked in HTLV-1-associated myelopathy patients and was lowest in multiple sclerosis patients.

From 2 million PBMCs stored at -80 C, the unsorted libraries were generated. The cDNA was produced through 5'RACE with 10-nucleotide random UMIs. One entry per CDR3 protein, called by TCRdb with MiXCR from the 5' RACE reads. The sample includes under 60,000 distinct CDR3 sequences, around 25% of them seen just once. Ten or more counts support this clonotype. Its antigen is unknown. The sequence was obtained from a woman aged 70-85 years in good health. Sequenced material: PBMCs.

CDR3 coding DNA: TGTGCCAGCAGCGGAGACAGGGGAAATCAGCCCCAGCATTTT. It yields the protein CASSGDRGNQPQHF. The chain joins TRBV5-6 to TRBJ1-5, with TRBD1 identical over 8 bases. Unmatched junction bases numbered 4, after V lost 4 bases and J lost 4 bases. The CDR3 spans 14 residues. Germline V CDR1 and CDR2: SGHDT, YYEEEE.